The rows below give T cell receptor beta chains drawn from one sample of a study of blood T cell repertoires in COVID-19. Method: immunoSEQ multiplex PCR; TCRdb's copy keeps in-frame clones and lacks some. The table includes about 73,000 clones, roughly 84% detected once. Sequencing was done on a sample of peripheral blood. The origin of the receptors is an elderly man with active or convalescent COVID-19. Both conserved end residues are part of each CDR3. The D gene is left open where the match is weak. For some rows the clone size is stated as once, few or many, or as a class when expanded; others skip it.

once | TRBJ2-1 | TRBV7-9 | TRBD2 | TGTGCCAGCAGCTTAGGTGCGCGGGGGGGCCAAGAGTTCTTC | CASSLGARGGQEFF
- | TRBJ1-2 | TRBV18 | - | TGTGCCAGCTCGTCCCAGATGGACAGCCAAGGCTACACCTTC | CASSSQMDSQGYTF
few | TRBJ2-1 | TRBV11-3 | - | TGTGCCAGCAGCTTAGGGTCAGGGGATCACATTAGCTCCTACAATGAGCAGTTCTTC | CASSLGSGDHISSYNEQFF
- | TRBJ2-3 | TRBV5-1 | TRBD2 | TGCGCCAGCAGCTCCGGGACTAGCGGGATAGATACGCAGTATTTT | CASSSGTSGIDTQYF
- | TRBJ1-2 | TRBV28 | TRBD1 | TGTGCCAGCATTAACCAGGGGGAGAGGGGCTACACCTTC | CASINQGERGYTF
- | TRBJ2-2 | TRBV28 | - | TGTGCCAGCAGTTCTCACAGGGTTCGCACCGGGGAGCTGTTTTTT | CASSSHRVRTGELFF
few | TRBJ1-5 | TRBV6-5 | TRBD1 | TGTGCCAGCAGAGGAGGACAGGGCTATTATCAGCCCCAGCATTTT | CASRGGQGYYQPQHF
- | TRBJ2-1 | TRBV2 | TRBD1 | TGTGCCAGCAGAAGCGGGACAGGGTTTAATGAGCAGTTCTTC | CASRSGTGFNEQFF
- | TRBJ1-4 | TRBV5-1 | - | TGCGCCAGCAGCTTCGGTACAGGGTCAACTAATGAAAAACTGTTTTTT | CASSFGTGSTNEKLFF
- | TRBJ1-6 | TRBV2 | TRBD1 | TGTGCCAGCCGAAGCTGGACAGGAGATAATTCACCCCTCCACTTT | CASRSWTGDNSPLHF
- | TRBJ1-4 | TRBV5-6 | - | TGTGCCAGCAGCTTGAGGGGGGGACCCAATGAAAAACTGTTTTTT | CASSLRGGPNEKLFF
once | TRBJ1-3 | TRBV19 | TRBD1 | TGTGCCAGCAACCTCGGGACAGCCTTCTCTGGAAACACCATATATTTT | CASNLGTAFSGNTIYF
- | TRBJ2-7 | TRBV7-6 | - | TGTGCCAGCAGCTTAGACAAAACAGGGTGGGACGAGCAGTACTTC | CASSLDKTGWDEQYF
- | TRBJ1-5 | TRBV6-1 | TRBD1 | TGTGCCAGCAGTGCGACCGGGACAGGGGGCGCGGGAAGTCAGCCCCAGCATTTT | CASSATGTGGAGSQPQHF
- | TRBJ2-7 | TRBV6-1 | - | TGTGCCAGCAGTGAGGGAGGACCCCCCTGGGAGCAGTACTTC | CASSEGGPPWEQYF
- | TRBJ1-4 | TRBV18 | TRBD1 | TGTGCCAGCTCACGCCGGACAGGGACCGATGAAAAACTGTTTTTT | CASSRRTGTDEKLFF
- | TRBJ2-4 | TRBV6-1 | - | TGTGCCAGCAGTGAAGAGAGGAGGGACATTCAGTACTTC | CASSEERRDIQYF
- | TRBJ2-5 | TRBV1 | - | TGCACCAGCAGCCAACTAGCGGGGGGGCTATGTCCCGCAGAGACCCAGTACTTC | CTSSQLAGGLCPAETQYF
- | TRBJ1-5 | TRBV4-1 | - | TGCGCCAGCAGCGTGAGACAGAATCAGCCCCAGCATTTT | CASSVRQNQPQHF
- | TRBJ1-4 | TRBV7-9 | TRBD1 | TGTGCCAGCAGCTGGACAGGGGGCGAAAAACTGTTTTTT | CASSWTGGEKLFF
- | TRBJ2-3 | TRBV21-1 | - | TGTGCCAGCAGACCCGGACAGGCCTGCACAGATACGCAGTATTTT | CASRPGQACTDTQYF
- | TRBJ1-5 | TRBV6-1 | - | TGTGCCAGCAGTGAAATGTGGGGGCGCATCCAGCCCCAGCATTTT | CASSEMWGRIQPQHF
- | TRBJ2-5 | TRBV29-1 | TRBD1 | TGCAGCGTTGAAGGGACAGGGGTGAATCAAGAGACCCAGTACTTC | CSVEGTGVNQETQYF
- | TRBJ2-6 | TRBV5-1 | - | TGCGCCAGCAGCTTGGGGTTTGAGACAGTCCCGGTGGGCGTCCTGACTTTC | CASSLGFETVPVGVLTF
- | TRBJ1-2 | TRBV30 | - | TGTGCCTGGAGTGCTTTAGCGTACTCTGGCTACACCTTC | CAWSALAYSGYTF
few | TRBJ2-7 | TRBV20-1 | - | TGCAGTGCTAGACAGGGCTACGAGCAGTACTTC | CSARQGYEQYF
- | TRBJ2-2 | TRBV7-6 | TRBD1 | TGTGCCAGCAGGGACAGGATGAACACCGGGGAGCTGTTTTTT | CASRDRMNTGELFF
- | TRBJ2-7 | TRBV2 | TRBD1 | TGTGCCAGCGGGACAGTTAAGATCTACGAGCAGTACTTC | CASGTVKIYEQYF
once | TRBJ2-3 | TRBV5-4 | - | TGTGCCAGCAGCTCGCCCGCGGTAGATACGCAGTATTTT | CASSSPAVDTQYF
- | TRBJ2-5 | TRBV5-4 | TRBD1 | TGTGCCAGCAGCTTATCGACAGGGGTAGAGACCCAGTACTTC | CASSLSTGVETQYF
- | TRBJ2-3 | TRBV9 | - | TGTGCCAGCAGCTCGCGGGGGCTCTTAAGCACAGATACGCAGTATTTT | CASSSRGLLSTDTQYF
- | TRBJ1-1 | TRBV2 | - | TGTGCCATCAAACCACAGGGTGGGAACACTGAAGCTTTCTTT | CAIKPQGGNTEAFF
- | TRBJ1-5 | TRBV19 | - | TGTGCCAGTAGTGACGACAGGCCGGATCAGCCCCAGCATTTT | CASSDDRPDQPQHF
few | TRBJ1-4 | TRBV19 | - | TGTGCCACAGCGGGCAGGGAACATGAAAAACTGTTTTTT | CATAGREHEKLFF
- | TRBJ2-3 | TRBV7-2 | TRBD1 | TGTGCCAGCAGCCGGGACAGGGGGTTAGGAGATACGCAGTATTTT | CASSRDRGLGDTQYF
- | TRBJ2-6 | TRBV7-2 | - | TGTGCCAGCAGCGCTCAGTCCCCTGGGGCCAACGTCCTGACTTTC | CASSAQSPGANVLTF
- | TRBJ1-1 | TRBV18 | TRBD1 | TGTGCCAGCTCACCCCAGGGGGCTGAAGCTTTCTTT | CASSPQGAEAFF
- | TRBJ2-1 | TRBV28 | - | TGTGCCAGCACATACTCCGGGACATTGGCCTACAATGAGCAGTTCTTC | CASTYSGTLAYNEQFF
- | TRBJ2-7 | TRBV7-2 | TRBD2 | TGTGCCAGCAGCCTTAGCGGGCGAGGGGCCTACGAGCAGTACTTC | CASSLSGRGAYEQYF
- | TRBJ1-1 | TRBV19 | - | TGTGCCACCGCGAAAGGATGGACACCGAACACTGAAGCTTTCTTT | CATAKGWTPNTEAFF
- | TRBJ2-7 | TRBV6-5 | TRBD1 | TGTGCCAGCAGGCCAATACAGGGGTACGGGCAGTACTTC | CASRPIQGYGQYF
- | TRBJ1-2 | TRBV5-1 | TRBD1 | TGCGCCAGCAGCTTCGGGGACAGGGACTATGGCTACACCTTC | CASSFGDRDYGYTF
- | TRBJ1-5 | TRBV30 | TRBD1 | TGTGCCTGGAGTGCAGGGACAGGGGGCGTGCAGCCCCAGCATTTT | CAWSAGTGGVQPQHF
- | TRBJ2-2 | TRBV10-3 | TRBD1 | TGTGCCATCACCCCCACAGGGGACACCGGGGAGCTGTTTTTT | CAITPTGDTGELFF
- | TRBJ2-2 | TRBV29-1 | - | TGCAGCGTGCAGGGGCGAGGTAACACCGGGGAGCTGTTTTTT | CSVQGRGNTGELFF
- | TRBJ2-5 | TRBV5-5 | - | TGTGCCAGCAGGCTCGGCCAGGGAGGAGGAGGTGGGGAGACCCAGTACTTC | CASRLGQGGGGGETQYF
- | TRBJ2-6 | TRBV19 | - | TGTGCCAGTAGTATCAGTGCTGGGGCCAACGTCCTGACTTTC | CASSISAGANVLTF
- | TRBJ1-2 | TRBV4-1 | TRBD1 | TGCGCCAGCAGCGTTCGGGACAGGGGGACCTATGGCTACACCTTC | CASSVRDRGTYGYTF
few | TRBJ1-6 | TRBV7-9 | - | TGTGCCAGCAGCACGGCTCAGGGGTTTAATTCACCCCTCCACTTT | CASSTAQGFNSPLHF
- | TRBJ2-7 | TRBV5-4 | TRBD1 | TGTGCCAGCAGCCGACAGGGGGGGAAACTCTCCTACGAGCAGTACTTC | CASSRQGGKLSYEQYF
- | TRBJ2-5 | TRBV4-1 | TRBD2 | TGCGCCAGCAGCCCCTCGGGCGGGAGGGCCTCTGGGTTGGGAGAGACCCAGTACTTC | CASSPSGGRASGLGETQYF
- | TRBJ2-2 | TRBV6-5 | - | TGTGCCAGCAGGCGTGACAGAACCGGGGAGCTGTTTTTT | CASRRDRTGELFF
- | TRBJ2-1 | TRBV24-1 | TRBD1 | TGTGCCACCAGTGAGACAGGGGCCGAGTACAATGAGCAGTTCTTC | CATSETGAEYNEQFF
- | TRBJ2-3 | TRBV19 | TRBD2 | TGTGCCAGTAATGTCGGACTAGCGGGAGTCGGGGATACGCAGTATTTT | CASNVGLAGVGDTQYF
once | TRBJ2-5 | TRBV3-1/TRBV3-2 | - | TGTGCCAGCAGCCGTCTCGACCAAGAGACCCAGTACTTC | CASSRLDQETQYF
few | TRBJ1-2 | TRBV4-1 | TRBD1 | TGCGCCAGCAGCCCGGGACCGGGACAGGGCCTCTATGGCTACACCTTC | CASSPGPGQGLYGYTF
once | TRBJ2-7 | TRBV7-2 | - | TGTGCCAGCAGCCCTGACGTCCAGGGGACCTCGGAGCAGTACTTC | CASSPDVQGTSEQYF
- | TRBJ2-7 | TRBV5-1 | - | TGCGCCAGCAGCTTGGGACAGCTAACCACCTACGAGCAGTACTTC | CASSLGQLTTYEQYF
- | TRBJ2-3 | TRBV2 | - | TGTGCCAGCAGTGGAAGCGCAGATACGCAGTATTTT | CASSGSADTQYF